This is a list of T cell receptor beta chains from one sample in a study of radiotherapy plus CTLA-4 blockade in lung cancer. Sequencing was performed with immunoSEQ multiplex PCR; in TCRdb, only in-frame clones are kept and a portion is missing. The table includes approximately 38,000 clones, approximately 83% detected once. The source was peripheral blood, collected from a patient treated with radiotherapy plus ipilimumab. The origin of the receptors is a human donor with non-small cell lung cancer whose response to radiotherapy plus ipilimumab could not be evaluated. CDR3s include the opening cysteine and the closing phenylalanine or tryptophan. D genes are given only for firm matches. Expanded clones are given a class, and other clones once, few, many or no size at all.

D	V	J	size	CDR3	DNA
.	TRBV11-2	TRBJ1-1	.	CASRREGMNTEAFF	TGTGCCAGCAGGAGGGAGGGCATGAACACTGAAGCTTTCTTT
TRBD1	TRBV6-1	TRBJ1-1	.	CASRSPGQGREAFF	TGTGCCAGCAGGAGTCCGGGACAGGGGCGTGAAGCTTTCTTT
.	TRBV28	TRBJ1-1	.	CASSFRRWSMEAFF	TGTGCCAGCAGTTTTCGTCGGTGGTCGATGGAAGCTTTCTTT
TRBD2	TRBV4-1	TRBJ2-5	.	CASSQDQLAGYETQYF	TGCGCCAGCAGCCAAGATCAACTAGCGGGATACGAGACCCAGTACTTC
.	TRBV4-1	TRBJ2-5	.	CASSQDAGETQYF	TGCGCCAGCAGCCAAGATGCCGGAGAGACCCAGTACTTC
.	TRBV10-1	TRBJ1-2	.	CASSAGGARLNNYGYTF	TGCGCCAGCAGCGCCGGGGGGGCAAGACTCAATAACTATGGCTACACCTTC
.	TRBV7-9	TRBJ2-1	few	CASSAGFYNEQFF	TGTGCCAGCAGCGCAGGGTTCTACAATGAGCAGTTCTTC
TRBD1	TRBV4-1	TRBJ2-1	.	CASSQDKAGGSYNEQFF	TGCGCCAGCAGCCAAGACAAGGCAGGGGGCTCCTACAATGAGCAGTTCTTC
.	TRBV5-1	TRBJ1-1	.	CASRPGNMNTEAFF	TGCGCCAGCAGGCCCGGGAACATGAACACTGAAGCTTTCTTT
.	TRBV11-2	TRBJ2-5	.	CASSDYQETQYF	TGTGCCAGCAGCGACTACCAAGAGACCCAGTACTTC
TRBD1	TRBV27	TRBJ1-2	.	CASSLTGTGFYYGYTF	TGTGCCAGCAGTTTAACCGGGACAGGGTTCTACTATGGCTACACCTTC
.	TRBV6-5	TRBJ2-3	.	CASRLRDFTDTQYF	TGTGCCAGCAGACTTCGGGACTTCACAGATACGCAGTATTTT
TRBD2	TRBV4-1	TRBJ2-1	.	CASSHLRGGLALNEQFF	TGCGCCAGCAGCCATCTCCGGGGGGGACTAGCTCTTAATGAGCAGTTCTTC
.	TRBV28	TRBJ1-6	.	CASSGPGSPLHF	TGTGCCAGCAGTGGGCCGGGGTCACCCCTCCACTTT
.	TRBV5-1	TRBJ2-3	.	CATSYFTPSTDTQYF	TGCGCCACTTCCTACTTCACGCCAAGCACAGATACGCAGTATTTT
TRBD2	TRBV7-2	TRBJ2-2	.	CASSLDASGANTGELFF	TGTGCCAGCAGCTTAGATGCTAGCGGGGCGAACACCGGGGAGCTGTTTTTT
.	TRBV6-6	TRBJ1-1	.	CASSPQARWTEAFF	TGTGCCAGCAGTCCCCAAGCGAGATGGACTGAAGCTTTCTTT
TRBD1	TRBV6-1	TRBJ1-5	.	CASSGQTGNGQPQHF	TGTGCCAGCAGTGGGCAGACAGGGAACGGTCAGCCCCAGCATTTT
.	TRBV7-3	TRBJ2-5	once	CASSLGQPGATQYF	TGTGCCAGCAGCTTAGGGCAGCCTGGGGCGACCCAGTACTTC
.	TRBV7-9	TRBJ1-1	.	CASTSEGYTEAFF	TGTGCCAGCACTTCGGAGGGGTACACTGAAGCTTTCTTT
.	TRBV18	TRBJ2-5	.	CASSLQGGSETQYF	TGTGCCAGCTCACTACAGGGTGGTTCGGAGACCCAGTACTTC
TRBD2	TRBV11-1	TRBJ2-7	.	CASSRGRSKAYEQYF	TGTGCCAGCAGTCGCGGGAGGTCGAAAGCCTACGAGCAGTACTTC
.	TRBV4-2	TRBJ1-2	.	CASSQEAANYGHTF	TGTGCCAGCAGCCAAGAAGCCGCTAACTATGGCCACACCTTC
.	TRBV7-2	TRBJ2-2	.	CASSPMTGINTGELFF	TGTGCCAGCAGCCCGATGACCGGGATAAACACCGGGGAGCTGTTTTTT
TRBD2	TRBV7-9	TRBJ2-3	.	CASSFGTSGVDTQYF	TGTGCCAGCAGCTTCGGGACTAGCGGAGTAGATACGCAGTATTTT
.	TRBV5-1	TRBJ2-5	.	CASSLGGRGAHKETQYF	TGCGCCAGCAGCTTGGGAGGGCGCGGGGCCCACAAAGAGACCCAGTACTTC
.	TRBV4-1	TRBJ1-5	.	CASSHPGDSLNQPQHF	TGCGCCAGCAGCCACCCTGGAGACTCACTCAATCAGCCCCAGCATTTT
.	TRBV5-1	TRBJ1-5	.	CASSKDSSNQPQHF	TGCGCCAGCAGCAAGGACAGCAGCAATCAGCCCCAGCATTTT
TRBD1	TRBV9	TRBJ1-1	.	CASGGQGGVTEAFF	TGTGCCAGCGGAGGACAGGGGGGAGTCACTGAAGCTTTCTTT
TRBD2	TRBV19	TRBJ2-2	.	CASQAGVVTGELFF	TGTGCCAGCCAAGCGGGAGTAGTAACCGGGGAGCTGTTTTTT
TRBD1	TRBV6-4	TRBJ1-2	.	CASAIFPPPRTGDFYGYTF	TGTGCCAGCGCAATCTTCCCCCCGCCGAGGACAGGGGACTTCTATGGCTACACCTTC
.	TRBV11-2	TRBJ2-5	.	CASSPLANQETQYF	TGTGCCAGCAGCCCCCTGGCCAATCAAGAGACCCAGTACTTC
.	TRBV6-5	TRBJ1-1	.	CASSYMGGDEAFF	TGTGCCAGCAGTTACATGGGGGGAGATGAAGCTTTCTTT
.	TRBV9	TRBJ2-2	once	CASSIRGGANTGELFF	TGTGCCAGCAGCATTAGGGGGGGGGCGAACACCGGGGAGCTGTTTTTT
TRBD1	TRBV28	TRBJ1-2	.	CASSFVGQGHYGYTF	TGTGCCAGCAGTTTTGTGGGACAGGGACACTATGGCTACACCTTC
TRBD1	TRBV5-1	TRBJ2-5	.	CASSLARNRGPRYQETQYF	TGCGCCAGCAGCTTGGCCCGTAACAGGGGGCCCAGGTACCAAGAGACCCAGTACTTC
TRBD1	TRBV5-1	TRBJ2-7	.	CASSLEGQGGSYEQYF	TGCGCCAGCAGCTTGGAGGGACAGGGGGGCTCCTACGAGCAGTACTTC
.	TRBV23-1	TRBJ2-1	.	CAIRHSGPDEQFF	TGCGCCATACGACACAGTGGGCCGGATGAGCAGTTCTTC
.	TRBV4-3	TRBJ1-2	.	CASSQDGSGSTGYTF	TGCGCCAGCAGCCAAGATGGTTCGGGATCGACTGGCTACACCTTC
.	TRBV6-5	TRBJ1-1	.	CASSYSGRAEAFF	TGTGCCAGCAGTTACTCGGGCAGGGCTGAAGCTTTCTTT
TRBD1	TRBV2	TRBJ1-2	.	CASSQGQVYGYTF	TGTGCCAGCAGTCAGGGACAGGTCTATGGCTACACCTTC